This is a list of T cell receptor beta chains from one sample in a study of T cell responses to AZD1222 COVID-19 vaccine. The protocol was immunoSEQ multiplex PCR, while the TCRdb copy is restricted to in-frame clones and leaves out a portion. This table has under 200,000 clones, almost 95% appearing once. The sample consisted of peripheral blood, taken on day 0 of AZD1222 vaccination. These receptors were collected from an adult in good health. CDR3s include the opening cysteine and the closing phenylalanine or tryptophan. D genes are given only for firm matches. Clone size is stated in some rows and not others, as once, few, many or a class when expanded.

D gene: NA; clone size: NA; V gene: TRBV6-5; J gene: TRBJ1-5; CDR3 DNA: TGTGCCAGCAGTTACTCGGTGGGGAGCAATCAGCCCCAGCATTTT; CDR3 protein: CASSYSVGSNQPQHF
D gene: TRBD1; clone size: NA; V gene: TRBV5-1; J gene: TRBJ1-5; CDR3 DNA: TGCGCCAGCACTCTGACAGGGGCGAGCAATCAGCCCCAGCATTTT; CDR3 protein: CASTLTGASNQPQHF
D gene: NA; clone size: NA; V gene: TRBV7-3; J gene: TRBJ2-3; CDR3 DNA: TGTGCCAGCAGCTTAACTGTGGATAGCACAGATACGCAGTATTTT; CDR3 protein: CASSLTVDSTDTQYF
D gene: TRBD1; clone size: NA; V gene: TRBV7-2; J gene: TRBJ1-2; CDR3 DNA: TGTGCCAGCAGCTTAGTCCCCGACAGGGGCTGGGACGGCTATGGCTACACCTTC; CDR3 protein: CASSLVPDRGWDGYGYTF
D gene: NA; clone size: NA; V gene: TRBV19; J gene: TRBJ1-2; CDR3 DNA: TGTGCCAGTAGTATAGGTCTGCCGAAGAACTATGGCTACACCTTC; CDR3 protein: CASSIGLPKNYGYTF
D gene: NA; clone size: few; V gene: TRBV5-8; J gene: TRBJ1-5; CDR3 DNA: TGTGCCAGCAGCTTGCAATTTACAGGGTTCAATCAGCCCCAGCATTTT; CDR3 protein: CASSLQFTGFNQPQHF
D gene: NA; clone size: NA; V gene: TRBV19; J gene: TRBJ1-1; CDR3 DNA: TGTGCCAGTAGTAACCGAGGTATGAACACTGAAGCTTTCTTT; CDR3 protein: CASSNRGMNTEAFF
D gene: TRBD2; clone size: NA; V gene: TRBV29-1; J gene: TRBJ2-7; CDR3 DNA: TGCAGCGGCCGGACTGGGAGGGACGAGCAGTACTTC; CDR3 protein: CSGRTGRDEQYF
D gene: TRBD1; clone size: NA; V gene: TRBV15; J gene: TRBJ2-3; CDR3 DNA: TGTGCCACCAGCAGGGGAGGACAGGGGGCTGAAGATACGCAGTATTTT; CDR3 protein: CATSRGGQGAEDTQYF
D gene: NA; clone size: NA; V gene: TRBV6-5; J gene: TRBJ2-7; CDR3 DNA: TGTGCCAGCAGTACCAACAGGGAGAACGAGCAGTACTTC; CDR3 protein: CASSTNRENEQYF
D gene: NA; clone size: NA; V gene: TRBV12-3/TRBV12-4; J gene: TRBJ1-5; CDR3 DNA: TGTGCCAGCCTCCCGGCCCCCGGGGCAGCCCAGCATTTT; CDR3 protein: CASLPAPGAAQHF
D gene: NA; clone size: NA; V gene: TRBV5-1; J gene: TRBJ1-5; CDR3 DNA: TGCGCCAGCAGCTTAGGTGGGCAGGGCAATCAGCCCCAGCATTTT; CDR3 protein: CASSLGGQGNQPQHF
D gene: TRBD1; clone size: NA; V gene: TRBV9; J gene: TRBJ1-3; CDR3 DNA: TGTGCCAGCAGCGTAGCTGGCTCAGGGGGGGCTTCCATATATTTT; CDR3 protein: CASSVAGSGGASIYF
D gene: TRBD1; clone size: NA; V gene: TRBV4-1; J gene: TRBJ2-1; CDR3 DNA: TGCGCCAGCAGCCGAGAAAAGACAGGGACCTCCTACAATGAGCAGTTCTTC; CDR3 protein: CASSREKTGTSYNEQFF
D gene: NA; clone size: NA; V gene: TRBV7-3; J gene: TRBJ1-2; CDR3 DNA: TGTGCCAGCAGCTTAAACGGATATGGCTACACCTTC; CDR3 protein: CASSLNGYGYTF
D gene: NA; clone size: NA; V gene: TRBV13; J gene: TRBJ2-1; CDR3 DNA: TGTGCCAGCAGCAACTTGTGGGGCGGGGGCGTTCACAATGAGCAGTTCTTC; CDR3 protein: CASSNLWGGGVHNEQFF
D gene: NA; clone size: NA; V gene: TRBV7-9; J gene: TRBJ1-2; CDR3 DNA: TGTGCCAGCCAGGGTTCGGGTGGCTACACCTTC; CDR3 protein: CASQGSGGYTF
D gene: TRBD2; clone size: NA; V gene: TRBV7-3; J gene: TRBJ2-7; CDR3 DNA: TGTGCCAGCAGCCTGGGACCGGGAGGCTACGAGCAGTACTTC; CDR3 protein: CASSLGPGGYEQYF
D gene: NA; clone size: NA; V gene: TRBV5-1; J gene: TRBJ2-3; CDR3 DNA: TGCGCCAGCAGCTTGCAGGGTGGCACAGATACGCAGTATTTT; CDR3 protein: CASSLQGGTDTQYF
D gene: TRBD1; clone size: NA; V gene: TRBV7-6; J gene: TRBJ1-5; CDR3 DNA: TGTGCCAGCAGCCCTCGACAGGGGCTTGAAAGTCAGCCCCAGCATTTT; CDR3 protein: CASSPRQGLESQPQHF
D gene: TRBD1; clone size: NA; V gene: TRBV5-4; J gene: TRBJ1-6; CDR3 DNA: TGTGCCAGCAGCTTGGAGGCAGGGGGATCGACCCTCCACTTT; CDR3 protein: CASSLEAGGSTLHF
D gene: TRBD1; clone size: NA; V gene: TRBV15; J gene: TRBJ1-2; CDR3 DNA: TGTGCCACCCAGGCCGGACAGGGCCCGGGAGGCTACACCTTC; CDR3 protein: CATQAGQGPGGYTF
D gene: NA; clone size: NA; V gene: TRBV5-1; J gene: TRBJ1-2; CDR3 DNA: TGCGCCAGCAGCTTGGCCGAACGGCGCTTAGCTGGCTACACCTTC; CDR3 protein: CASSLAERRLAGYTF
D gene: TRBD1; clone size: NA; V gene: TRBV18; J gene: TRBJ1-1; CDR3 DNA: TGTGCCAGCTCCCCGAGGGGGCTTAGGACTGAAGCTTTCTTT; CDR3 protein: CASSPRGLRTEAFF
D gene: NA; clone size: NA; V gene: TRBV6-5; J gene: TRBJ2-7; CDR3 DNA: TGTGCCAGCAGTTATGTGGTCGAGGGTGGCGAGCAGTACTTC; CDR3 protein: CASSYVVEGGEQYF
D gene: NA; clone size: NA; V gene: TRBV5-1; J gene: TRBJ1-2; CDR3 DNA: TGCGCCAGCAGCTTGGATGACCGCTCCTATGGCTACACCTTC; CDR3 protein: CASSLDDRSYGYTF
D gene: NA; clone size: NA; V gene: TRBV12-3/TRBV12-4; J gene: TRBJ1-1; CDR3 DNA: TGTGCCAGCAGTTTGACGAACACTGAAGCTTTCTTT; CDR3 protein: CASSLTNTEAFF
D gene: TRBD2; clone size: NA; V gene: TRBV5-6; J gene: TRBJ2-3; CDR3 DNA: TGTGCCAGCAGCCGGACTAGCGGGGGGGCGACAGATACGCAGTATTTT; CDR3 protein: CASSRTSGGATDTQYF
D gene: NA; clone size: NA; V gene: TRBV5-4; J gene: TRBJ1-1; CDR3 DNA: TGTGCCAGCAGGGACAAAAGGTTTGGGCCTGAAGCTTTCTTT; CDR3 protein: CASRDKRFGPEAFF
D gene: NA; clone size: NA; V gene: TRBV19; J gene: TRBJ2-1; CDR3 DNA: TGTGCCAGTAGTTCCTGGGACGGTTACAATGAGCAGTTCTTC; CDR3 protein: CASSSWDGYNEQFF
D gene: NA; clone size: NA; V gene: TRBV5-6; J gene: TRBJ1-2; CDR3 DNA: TGTGCCAGCAATGATGCACCTAATTGGTATGGCTACACCTTC; CDR3 protein: CASNDAPNWYGYTF
D gene: TRBD1; clone size: NA; V gene: TRBV9; J gene: TRBJ1-4; CDR3 DNA: TGTGCCAGCAGCGCCGATCCGGGACAGGGGGCTCGGGGTGAAAAACTGTTTTTT; CDR3 protein: CASSADPGQGARGEKLFF
D gene: NA; clone size: NA; V gene: TRBV7-2; J gene: TRBJ1-6; CDR3 DNA: TGTGCCAGCAGCTCCCCGCAGCGGCCCTATAATTCACCCCTCCACTTT; CDR3 protein: CASSSPQRPYNSPLHF
D gene: TRBD1; clone size: once; V gene: TRBV7-2; J gene: TRBJ2-7; CDR3 DNA: TGTGCCAGCAGCAACCGCCGGGACAGGGCGTACGAGCAGTACTTC; CDR3 protein: CASSNRRDRAYEQYF
D gene: NA; clone size: once; V gene: TRBV5-1; J gene: TRBJ2-5; CDR3 DNA: TGCGCCAGCAGCTTGGAACGGGGGGCGCGGGAGACCCAGTACTTC; CDR3 protein: CASSLERGARETQYF
D gene: TRBD1; clone size: NA; V gene: TRBV7-2; J gene: TRBJ2-5; CDR3 DNA: TGTGCCAGCAGCCAGCAACAGGGGAGCCGAGAGACCCAGTACTTC; CDR3 protein: CASSQQQGSRETQYF
D gene: TRBD1; clone size: NA; V gene: TRBV19; J gene: TRBJ1-6; CDR3 DNA: TGTGCCAGTAGTCCGGGACAGGGCGGCTCCTATAATTCACCCCTCCACTTT; CDR3 protein: CASSPGQGGSYNSPLHF